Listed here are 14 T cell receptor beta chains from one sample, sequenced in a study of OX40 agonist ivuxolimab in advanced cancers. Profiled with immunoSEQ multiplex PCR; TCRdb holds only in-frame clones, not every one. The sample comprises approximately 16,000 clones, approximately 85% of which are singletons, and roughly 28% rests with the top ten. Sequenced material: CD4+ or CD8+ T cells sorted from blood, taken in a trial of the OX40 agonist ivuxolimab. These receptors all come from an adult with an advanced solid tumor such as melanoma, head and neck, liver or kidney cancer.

CDR3 DNA sequence: TGCGCCAGCAGCCGCAGAGGGGGATGCTCTGGGGCCAACGTCCTGACTTTC. It is translated as CASSRRGGCSGANVLTF. This sequence joins TRBV4-3 and TRBJ2-6; a possible D gene is TRBD1 (6 bases). Per the germline V gene, CDR1 is LGHNA and CDR2 is YSLEER. The CDR3 loop spans 17 amino acids. V shed 4 bases and J shed 0 bases, with 13 bases lying between them.

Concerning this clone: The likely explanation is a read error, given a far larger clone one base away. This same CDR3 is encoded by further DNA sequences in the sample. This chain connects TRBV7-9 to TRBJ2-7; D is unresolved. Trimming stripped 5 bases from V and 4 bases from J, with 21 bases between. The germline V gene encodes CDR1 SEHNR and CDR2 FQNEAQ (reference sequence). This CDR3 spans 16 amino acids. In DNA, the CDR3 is TGTGCCAGCAGCCTTCTTGAATACGGTTCCCAATACGAGCAGTACTTC. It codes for CASSLLEYGSQYEQYF.

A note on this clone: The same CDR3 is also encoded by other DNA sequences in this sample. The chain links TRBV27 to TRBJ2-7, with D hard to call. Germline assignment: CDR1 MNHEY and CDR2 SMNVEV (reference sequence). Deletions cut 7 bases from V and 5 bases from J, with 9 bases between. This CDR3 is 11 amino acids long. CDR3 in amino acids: CASKASNEQYF. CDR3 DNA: TGTGCCAGCAAGGCCTCGAACGAGCAGTACTTC.

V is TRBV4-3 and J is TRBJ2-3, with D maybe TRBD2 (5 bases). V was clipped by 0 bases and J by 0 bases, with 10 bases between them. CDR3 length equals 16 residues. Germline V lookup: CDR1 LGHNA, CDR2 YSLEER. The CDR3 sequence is CASSQDGVISTDTQYF. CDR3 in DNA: TGCGCCAGCAGCCAAGACGGGGTAATTAGCACAGATACGCAGTATTTT.

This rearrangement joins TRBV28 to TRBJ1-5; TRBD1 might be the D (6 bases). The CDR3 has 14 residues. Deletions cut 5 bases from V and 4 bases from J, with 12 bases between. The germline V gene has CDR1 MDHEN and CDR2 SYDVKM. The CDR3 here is CASSPWTDNQPQHF. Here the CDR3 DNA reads TGTGCCAGCAGTCCATGGACAGATAATCAGCCCCAGCATTTT. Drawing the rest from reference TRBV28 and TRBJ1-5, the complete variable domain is DVKVTQSSRYLVKRTGEKVFLECVQDMDHENMFWYRQDPGLGLRLIYFSYDVKMKEKGDIPEGYSVSREKKERFSLILESASTNQTSMYLCASSPWTDNQPQHFGDGTRLSIL.

In DNA, the CDR3 is TGTGCCAGCAGCCCGCCGCTGAACACTGAAGCTTTCTTT. Amino acids: CASSPPLNTEAFF. The gene calls are TRBV11-3 and TRBJ1-1; D not certain. The CDR3 runs 13 residues. Trimming shortened V by 5 bases and J by 0 bases, and 7 bases separated the two germline ends. CDR1 and CDR2 (germline): SGHNT, YENEEA.

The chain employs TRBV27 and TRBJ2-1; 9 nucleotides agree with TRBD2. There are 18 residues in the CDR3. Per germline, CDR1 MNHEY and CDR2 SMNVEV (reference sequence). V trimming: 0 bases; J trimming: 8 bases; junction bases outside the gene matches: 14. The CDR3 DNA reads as TGTGCCAGCAGTTTATCGGGGCGGGGACTAGCAGGTTACGATGAGCAGTTCTTC. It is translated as CASSLSGRGLAGYDEQFF.

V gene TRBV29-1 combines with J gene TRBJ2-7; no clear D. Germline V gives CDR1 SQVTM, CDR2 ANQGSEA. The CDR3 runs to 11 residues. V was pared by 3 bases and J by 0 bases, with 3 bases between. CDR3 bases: TGCAGCGTTGACGACTCCTACGAGCAGTACTTC. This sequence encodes CSVDDSYEQYF.

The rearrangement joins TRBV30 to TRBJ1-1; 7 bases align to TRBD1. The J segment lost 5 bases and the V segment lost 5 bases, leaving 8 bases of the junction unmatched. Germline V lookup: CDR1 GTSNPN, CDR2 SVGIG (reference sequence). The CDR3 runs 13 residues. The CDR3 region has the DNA TGTGCCTGGGGGACAGACGGGACTACTGAAGCTTTCTTT. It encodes CAWGTDGTTEAFF.

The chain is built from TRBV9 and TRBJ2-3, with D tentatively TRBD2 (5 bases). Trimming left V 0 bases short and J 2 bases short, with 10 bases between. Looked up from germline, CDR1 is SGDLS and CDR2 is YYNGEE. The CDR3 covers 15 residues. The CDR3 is CASSVGGGYTDTQYF. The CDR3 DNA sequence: TGTGCCAGCAGCGTAGGTGGCGGGTACACAGATACGCAGTATTTT. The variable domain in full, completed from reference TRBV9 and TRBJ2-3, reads DSGVTQTPKHLITATGQRVTLRCSPRSGDLSVYWYQQSLDQGLQFLIQYYNGEERAKGNILERFSAQQFPDLHSELNLSSLELGDSALYFCASSVGGGYTDTQYFGPGTRLTVL.

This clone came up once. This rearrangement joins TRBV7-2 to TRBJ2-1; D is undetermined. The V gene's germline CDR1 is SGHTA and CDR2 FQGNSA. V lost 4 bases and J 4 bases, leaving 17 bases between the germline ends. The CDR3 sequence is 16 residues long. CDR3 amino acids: CASSSPGDLTYNEQFF. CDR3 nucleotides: TGTGCCAGCAGCTCCCCTGGTGACTTAACGTACAATGAGCAGTTCTTC. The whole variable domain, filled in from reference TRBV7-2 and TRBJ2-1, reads GAGVSQSPSNKVTEKGKDVELRCDPISGHTALYWYRQSLGQGLEFLIYFQGNSAPDKSGLPSDRFSAERTGGSVSTLTIQRTQQEDSAVYLCASSSPGDLTYNEQFFGPGTRLTVL.

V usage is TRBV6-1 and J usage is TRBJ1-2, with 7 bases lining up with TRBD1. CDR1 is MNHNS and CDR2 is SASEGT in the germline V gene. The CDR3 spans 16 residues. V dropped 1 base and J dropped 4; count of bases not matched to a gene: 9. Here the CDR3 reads CASSEGGDSPFYGYTF. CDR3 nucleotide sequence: TGTGCCAGCAGTGAAGGGGGGGACAGCCCTTTCTATGGCTACACCTTC.

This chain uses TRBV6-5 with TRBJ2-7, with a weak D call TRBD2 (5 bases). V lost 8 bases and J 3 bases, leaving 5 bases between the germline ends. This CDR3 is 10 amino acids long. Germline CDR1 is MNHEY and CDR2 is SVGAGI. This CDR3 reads CASGLYEQYF. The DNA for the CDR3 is TGTGCCAGCGGACTCTACGAGCAGTACTTC.

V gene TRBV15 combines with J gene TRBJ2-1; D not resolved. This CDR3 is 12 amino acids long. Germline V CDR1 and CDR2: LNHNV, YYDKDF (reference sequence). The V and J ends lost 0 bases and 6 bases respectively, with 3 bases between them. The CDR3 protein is CATSRDGNEQFF. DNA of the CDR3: TGTGCCACCAGCAGAGATGGCAATGAGCAGTTCTTC.